This T cell receptor (beta chain) originates from a study of shared clonotypes between healthy human individuals. Study observations and caveats: Non-shared clonotypes were found to have lower generation probabilities than the clonotypes that were shared by all four of the sorted-subset donors. It was only blood that was sampled, and tissue repertoires likely differ.

Using immunoSEQ multiplex PCR, the repertoire was profiled, and TCRdb retains in-frame clones only, with some absent. The table shows a few million clones, with just over 90% occurring only once. Worth noting for this clone: The antigen is unknown. This same CDR3 is encoded by further DNA sequences in the sample.

Trimming cost V 0 bases and J 2 bases, with 2 bases left between them. CDR1 is SGHNT, CDR2 YYREEE, per germline (reference sequence). The CDR3 has 12 amino acids. The V call is TRBV5-4, the J call TRBJ1-1; no definite D call. The source is a young man in good health. The sequencing input was naive CD4+ T cells sorted from blood. Subset here: CD45RA+ positively selected. CDR3 residues: CASSLDNTEAFF. CDR3 coding DNA: TGTGCCAGCAGCTTGGACAACACTGAAGCTTTCTTT.